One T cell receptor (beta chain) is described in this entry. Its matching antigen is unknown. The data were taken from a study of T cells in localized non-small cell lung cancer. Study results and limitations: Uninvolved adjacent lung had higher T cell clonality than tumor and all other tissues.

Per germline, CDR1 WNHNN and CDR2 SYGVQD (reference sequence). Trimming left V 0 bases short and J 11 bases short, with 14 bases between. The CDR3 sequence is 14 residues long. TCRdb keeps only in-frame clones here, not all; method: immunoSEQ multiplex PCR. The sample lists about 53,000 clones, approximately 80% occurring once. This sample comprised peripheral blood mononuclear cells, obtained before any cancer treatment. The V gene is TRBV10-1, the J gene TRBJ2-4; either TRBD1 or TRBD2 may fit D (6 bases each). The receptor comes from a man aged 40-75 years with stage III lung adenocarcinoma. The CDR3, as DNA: TGCGCCAGCAGTGAGTCGACTCCGGGGGCTGTTCAGTACTTC. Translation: CASSESTPGAVQYF.